The entry below gives a single TCR beta chain sequence along with its context. Its antigen is as yet unknown. This sample is drawn from a study of T cell responses to AZD1222 COVID-19 vaccine. Study-level points and caveats: There were vaccine-associated CD4 TCRs across spike, dominant at 160-218 and 743-854.

The table came from immunoSEQ multiplex PCR; TCRdb's copy has only in-frame clones and leaves some out. The table has approximately 100,000 clones, roughly 91% seen once. V was clipped by 5 bases and J by 5 bases; unmatched bases: 7. The V gene's germline CDR1 is SGHTA and CDR2 FQGNSA. CDR3 length: 16 residues. V and J are TRBV7-2 and TRBJ2-2, with 11 bases identical to TRBD2. The sequence derives from an adult in good health. The sample in question was peripheral blood, obtained on day 0 of MenACWY control vaccination. CDR3 DNA sequence: TGTGCCAGCAGCCCGCTAGCGGGGGGAAGTACCGGGGAGCTGTTTTTT. Amino acids: CASSPLAGGSTGELFF.